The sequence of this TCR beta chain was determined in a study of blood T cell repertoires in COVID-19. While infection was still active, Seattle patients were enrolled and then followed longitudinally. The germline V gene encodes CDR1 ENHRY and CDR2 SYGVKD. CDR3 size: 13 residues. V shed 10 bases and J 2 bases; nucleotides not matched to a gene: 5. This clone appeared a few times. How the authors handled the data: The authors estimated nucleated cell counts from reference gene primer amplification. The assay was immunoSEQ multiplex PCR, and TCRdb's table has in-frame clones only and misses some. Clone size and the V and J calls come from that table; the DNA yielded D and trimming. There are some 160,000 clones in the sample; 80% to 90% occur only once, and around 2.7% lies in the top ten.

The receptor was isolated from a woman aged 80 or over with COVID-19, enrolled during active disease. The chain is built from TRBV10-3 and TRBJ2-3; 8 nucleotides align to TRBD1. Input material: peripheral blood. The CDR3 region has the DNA TGTGCCACAGGACAGGGCACCACAGATACGCAGTATTTT. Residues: CATGQGTTDTQYF.